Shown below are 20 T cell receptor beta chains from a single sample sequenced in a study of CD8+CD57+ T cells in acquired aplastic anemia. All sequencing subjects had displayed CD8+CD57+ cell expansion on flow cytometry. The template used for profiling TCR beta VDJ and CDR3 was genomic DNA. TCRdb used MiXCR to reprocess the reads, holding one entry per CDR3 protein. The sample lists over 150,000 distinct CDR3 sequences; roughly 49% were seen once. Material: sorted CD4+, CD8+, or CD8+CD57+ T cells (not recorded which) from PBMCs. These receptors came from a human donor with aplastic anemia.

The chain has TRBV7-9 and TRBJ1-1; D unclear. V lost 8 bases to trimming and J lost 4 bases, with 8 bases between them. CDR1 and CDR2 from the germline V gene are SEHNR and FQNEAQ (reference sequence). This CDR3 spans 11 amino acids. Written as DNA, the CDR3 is TGTGCCAGCGTCCTGACCACTGAAGCTTTCTTT. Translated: CASVLTTEAFF.

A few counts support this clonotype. CDR3 coding DNA: TGTGCCACCAGTGATCGTTTCGGGGGATGGGGCAATGAGCAGTTCTTC. Amino acid sequence: CATSDRFGGWGNEQFF. J is TRBJ2-1 and V is TRBV24-1; possibly TRBD2 for D (6 bases). V was cut by 3 bases and J by 6 bases, with 17 bases left in between. This CDR3 has 16 amino acids. Germline V gene data show CDR1 as KGHDR and CDR2 as SFDVKD.

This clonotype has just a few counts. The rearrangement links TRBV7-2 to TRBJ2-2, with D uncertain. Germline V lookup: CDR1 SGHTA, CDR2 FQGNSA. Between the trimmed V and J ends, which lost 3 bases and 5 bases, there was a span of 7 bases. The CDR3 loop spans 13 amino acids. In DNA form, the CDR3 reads TGTGCCAGCAGCTTTATTCTGACCGGGGAGCTGTTTTTT. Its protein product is CASSFILTGELFF.

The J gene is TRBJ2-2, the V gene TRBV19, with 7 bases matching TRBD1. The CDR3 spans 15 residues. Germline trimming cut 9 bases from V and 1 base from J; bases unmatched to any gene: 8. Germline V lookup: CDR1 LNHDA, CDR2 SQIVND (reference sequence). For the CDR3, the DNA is TGTGCCAGCAGTTACGGGACAGAGAACACCGGGGAGCTGTTTTTT. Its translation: CASSYGTENTGELFF.

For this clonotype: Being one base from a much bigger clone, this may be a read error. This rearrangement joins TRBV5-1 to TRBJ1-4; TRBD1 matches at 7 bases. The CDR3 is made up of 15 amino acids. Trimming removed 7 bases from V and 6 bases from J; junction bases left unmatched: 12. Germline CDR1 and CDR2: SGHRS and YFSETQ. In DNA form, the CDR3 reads TGCGCCAGCGGCCACCGACAGGGTTTGGATGAAAAACTGTTTTTT. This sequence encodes CASGHRQGLDEKLFF.

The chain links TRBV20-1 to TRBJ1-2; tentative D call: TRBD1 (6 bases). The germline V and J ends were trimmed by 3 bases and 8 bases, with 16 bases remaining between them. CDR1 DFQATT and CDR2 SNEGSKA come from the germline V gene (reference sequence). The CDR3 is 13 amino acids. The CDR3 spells CSARYLTQGGYTF. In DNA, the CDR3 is TGCAGTGCTAGGTACTTGACCCAGGGGGGCTACACCTTC.

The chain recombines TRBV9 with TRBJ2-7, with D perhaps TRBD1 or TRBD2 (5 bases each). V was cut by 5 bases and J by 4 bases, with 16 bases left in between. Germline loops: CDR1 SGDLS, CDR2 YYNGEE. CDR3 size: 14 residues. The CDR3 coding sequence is TGTGCCAGCAGTGGGACGGGGACGGCATACGAGCAGTACTTC. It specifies CASSGTGTAYEQYF. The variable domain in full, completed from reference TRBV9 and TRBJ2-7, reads DSGVTQTPKHLITATGQRVTLRCSPRSGDLSVYWYQQSLDQGLQFLIQYYNGEERAKGNILERFSAQQFPDLHSELNLSSLELGDSALYFCASSGTGTAYEQYFGPGTRLTVT.

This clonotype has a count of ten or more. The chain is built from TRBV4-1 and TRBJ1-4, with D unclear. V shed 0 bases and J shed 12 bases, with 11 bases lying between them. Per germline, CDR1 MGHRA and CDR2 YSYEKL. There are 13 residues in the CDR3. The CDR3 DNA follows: TGCGCCAGCAGCCAAGAGGATGTGAACCAACTGTTTTTT. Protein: CASSQEDVNQLFF.

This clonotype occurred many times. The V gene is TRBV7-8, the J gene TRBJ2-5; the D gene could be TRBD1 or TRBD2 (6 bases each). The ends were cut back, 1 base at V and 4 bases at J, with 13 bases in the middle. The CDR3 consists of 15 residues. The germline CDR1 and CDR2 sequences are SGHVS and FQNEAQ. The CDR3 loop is CASSLDREVGETQYF. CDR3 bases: TGTGCCAGCAGCTTAGACAGGGAGGTCGGAGAGACCCAGTACTTC. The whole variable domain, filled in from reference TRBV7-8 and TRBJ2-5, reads GAGVSQSPRYKVAKRGQDVALRCDPISGHVSLFWYQQALGQGPEFLTYFQNEAQLDKSGLPSDRFFAERPEGSVSTLKIQRTQQEDSAVYLCASSLDREVGETQYFGPGTRLLVL.

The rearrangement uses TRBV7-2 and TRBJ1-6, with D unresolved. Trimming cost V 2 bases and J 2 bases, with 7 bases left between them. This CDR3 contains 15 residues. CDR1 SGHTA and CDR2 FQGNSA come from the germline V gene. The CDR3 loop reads CASSLRTAYNSPLHF. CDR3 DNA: TGTGCCAGCAGCTTACGGACGGCCTATAATTCACCCCTCCACTTT.

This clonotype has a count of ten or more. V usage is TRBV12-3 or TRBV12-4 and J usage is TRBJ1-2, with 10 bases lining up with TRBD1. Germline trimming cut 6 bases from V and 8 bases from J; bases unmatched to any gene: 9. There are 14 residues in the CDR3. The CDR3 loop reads CASRTPGQGQGYTF. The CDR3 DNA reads TGTGCCAGCAGAACCCCGGGACAGGGGCAGGGCTACACCTTC.

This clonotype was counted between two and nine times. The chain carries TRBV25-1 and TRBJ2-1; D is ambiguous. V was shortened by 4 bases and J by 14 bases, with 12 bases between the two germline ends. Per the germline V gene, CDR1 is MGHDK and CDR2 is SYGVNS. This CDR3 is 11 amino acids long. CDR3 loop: CASSGYRAKFF. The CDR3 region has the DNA TGTGCCAGCAGTGGGTATCGGGCGAAGTTCTTC.

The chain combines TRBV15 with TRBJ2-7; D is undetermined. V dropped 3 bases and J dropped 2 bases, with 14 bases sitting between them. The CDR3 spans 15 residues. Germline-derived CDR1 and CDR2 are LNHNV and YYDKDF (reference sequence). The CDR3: CATSRGSHTAYEQYF. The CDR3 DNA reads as TGTGCCACCAGCAGGGGATCTCATACAGCCTACGAGCAGTACTTC.

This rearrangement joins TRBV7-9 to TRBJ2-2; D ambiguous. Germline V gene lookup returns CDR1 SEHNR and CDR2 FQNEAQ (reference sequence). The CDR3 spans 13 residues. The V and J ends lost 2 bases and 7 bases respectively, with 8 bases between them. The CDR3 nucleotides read TGTGCCAGCAGCTTAAGGGCTAGCGGGGAGCTGTTTTTT. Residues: CASSLRASGELFF. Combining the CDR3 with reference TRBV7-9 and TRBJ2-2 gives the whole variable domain DTGVSQNPRHKITKRGQNVTFRCDPISEHNRLYWYRQTLGQGPEFLTYFQNEAQLEKSRLLSDRFSAERPKGSFSTLEIQRTEQGDSAMYLCASSLRASGELFFGEGSRLTVL.

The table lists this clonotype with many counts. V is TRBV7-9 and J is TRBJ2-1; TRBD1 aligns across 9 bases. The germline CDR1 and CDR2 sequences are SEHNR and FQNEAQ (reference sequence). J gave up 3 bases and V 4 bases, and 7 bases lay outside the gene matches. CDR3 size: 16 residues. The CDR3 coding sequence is TGTGCCAGCAGCTCCGAACCGGGACAGGGCTACAATGAGCAGTTCTTC. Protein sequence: CASSSEPGQGYNEQFF.

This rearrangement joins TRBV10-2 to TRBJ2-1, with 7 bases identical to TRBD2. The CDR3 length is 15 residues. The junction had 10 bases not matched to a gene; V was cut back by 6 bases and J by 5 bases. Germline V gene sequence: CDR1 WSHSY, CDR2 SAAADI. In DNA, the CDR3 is TGCGCCAGCAGAAAAGGAGCTAGCGGCAACAATGAGCAGTTCTTC. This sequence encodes CASRKGASGNNEQFF.

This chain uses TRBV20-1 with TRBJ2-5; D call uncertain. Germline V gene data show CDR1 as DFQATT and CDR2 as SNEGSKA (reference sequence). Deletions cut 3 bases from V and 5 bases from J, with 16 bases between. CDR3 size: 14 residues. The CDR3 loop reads CSASPTSLEETQYF. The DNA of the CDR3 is TGCAGTGCTAGTCCTACCAGCCTCGAGGAGACCCAGTACTTC.

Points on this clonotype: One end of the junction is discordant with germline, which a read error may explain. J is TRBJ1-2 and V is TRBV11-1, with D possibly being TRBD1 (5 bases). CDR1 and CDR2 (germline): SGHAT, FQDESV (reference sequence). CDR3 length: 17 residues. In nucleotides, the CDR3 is TGTGTCAGCAACCCTACCCAGGGACCGAAAGGGTGGTATGGCTACGCCTTC. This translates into CVSNPTQGPKGWYGYAF.

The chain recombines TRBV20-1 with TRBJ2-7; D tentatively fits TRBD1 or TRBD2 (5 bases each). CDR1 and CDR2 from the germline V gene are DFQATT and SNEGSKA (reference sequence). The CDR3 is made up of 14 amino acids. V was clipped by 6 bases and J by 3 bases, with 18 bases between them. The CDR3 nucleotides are TGCAGTGCCAGCAGCCGGGGCGAGGGCTACGAGCAGTACTTC. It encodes CSASSRGEGYEQYF.

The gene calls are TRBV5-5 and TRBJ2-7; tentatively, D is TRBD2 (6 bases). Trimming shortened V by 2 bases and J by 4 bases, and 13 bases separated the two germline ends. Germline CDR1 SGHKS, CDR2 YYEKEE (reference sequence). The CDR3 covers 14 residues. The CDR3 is CASSFLAASYEQYF. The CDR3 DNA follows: TGTGCCAGCAGCTTCTTAGCGGCGTCTTACGAGCAGTACTTC.